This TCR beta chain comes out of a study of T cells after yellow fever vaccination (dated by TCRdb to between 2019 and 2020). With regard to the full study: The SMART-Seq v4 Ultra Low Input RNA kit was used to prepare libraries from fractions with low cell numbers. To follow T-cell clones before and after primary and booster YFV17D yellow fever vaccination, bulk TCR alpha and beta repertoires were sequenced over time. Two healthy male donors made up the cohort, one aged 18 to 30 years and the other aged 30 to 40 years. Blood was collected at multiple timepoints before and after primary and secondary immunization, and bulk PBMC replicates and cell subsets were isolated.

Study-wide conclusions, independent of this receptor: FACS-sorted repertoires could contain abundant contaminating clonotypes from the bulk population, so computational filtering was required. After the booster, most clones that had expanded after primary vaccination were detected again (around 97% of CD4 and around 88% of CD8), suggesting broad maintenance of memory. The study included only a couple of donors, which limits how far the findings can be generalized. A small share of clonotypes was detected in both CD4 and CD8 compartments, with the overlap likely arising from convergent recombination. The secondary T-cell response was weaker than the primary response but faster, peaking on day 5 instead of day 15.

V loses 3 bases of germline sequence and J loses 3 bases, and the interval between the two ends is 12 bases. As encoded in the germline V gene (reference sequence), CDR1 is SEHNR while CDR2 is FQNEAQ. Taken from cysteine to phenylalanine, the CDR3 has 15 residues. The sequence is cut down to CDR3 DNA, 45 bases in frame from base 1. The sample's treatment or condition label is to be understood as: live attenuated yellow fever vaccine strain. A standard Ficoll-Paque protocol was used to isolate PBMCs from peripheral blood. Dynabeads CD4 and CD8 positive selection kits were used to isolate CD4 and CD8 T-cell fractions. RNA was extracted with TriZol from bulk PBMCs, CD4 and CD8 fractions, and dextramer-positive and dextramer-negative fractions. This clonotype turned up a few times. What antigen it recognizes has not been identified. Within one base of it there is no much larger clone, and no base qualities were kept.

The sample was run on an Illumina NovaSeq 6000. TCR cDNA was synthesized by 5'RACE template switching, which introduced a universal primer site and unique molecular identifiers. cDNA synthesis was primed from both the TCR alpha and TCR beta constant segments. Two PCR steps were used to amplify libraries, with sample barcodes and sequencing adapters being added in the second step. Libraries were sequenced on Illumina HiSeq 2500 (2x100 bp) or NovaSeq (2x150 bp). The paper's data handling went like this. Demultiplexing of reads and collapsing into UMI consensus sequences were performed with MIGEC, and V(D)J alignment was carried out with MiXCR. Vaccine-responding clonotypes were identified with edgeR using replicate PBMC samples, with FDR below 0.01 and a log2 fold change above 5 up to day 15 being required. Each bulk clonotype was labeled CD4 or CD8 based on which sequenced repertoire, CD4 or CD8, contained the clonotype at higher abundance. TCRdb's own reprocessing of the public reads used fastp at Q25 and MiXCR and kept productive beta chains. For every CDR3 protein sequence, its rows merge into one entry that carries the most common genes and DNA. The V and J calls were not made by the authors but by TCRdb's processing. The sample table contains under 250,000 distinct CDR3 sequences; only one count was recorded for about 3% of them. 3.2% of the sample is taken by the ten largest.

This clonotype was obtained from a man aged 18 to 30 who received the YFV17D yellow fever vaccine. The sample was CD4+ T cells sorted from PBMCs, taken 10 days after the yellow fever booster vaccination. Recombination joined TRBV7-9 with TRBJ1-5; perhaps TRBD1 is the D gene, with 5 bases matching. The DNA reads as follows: TGTGCCAGCAGCTTGGCCGGGACGGACAATCAGCCCCAGCATTTT. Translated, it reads CASSLAGTDNQPQHF.